This TCR beta chain is from a study of cytomegalovirus exposure and HLA in healthy donors. PCR used 60 Vbeta primers and 13 Jbeta primers. Produced via immunoSEQ multiplex PCR; TCRdb's table is partial and in-frame only. In the table there are roughly 150,000 clones, 60% to 80% of which are singletons. V was shortened by 3 bases and J by 0 bases, with 15 bases between the two germline ends. This CDR3 has 18 amino acids. CDR1 and CDR2 from the germline V gene are SGHDN and FVKESK. Sequences were obtained from PBMCs. This TCR was recovered from a woman under 40 in good health and CMV-seronegative. The J gene is TRBJ2-6, the V gene TRBV14, with D uncertain. The CDR3 DNA reads as TGTGCCAGCAGCCAGGGTCTTGACTTCTACTCTGGGGCCAACGTCCTGACTTTC. Its translation: CASSQGLDFYSGANVLTF.